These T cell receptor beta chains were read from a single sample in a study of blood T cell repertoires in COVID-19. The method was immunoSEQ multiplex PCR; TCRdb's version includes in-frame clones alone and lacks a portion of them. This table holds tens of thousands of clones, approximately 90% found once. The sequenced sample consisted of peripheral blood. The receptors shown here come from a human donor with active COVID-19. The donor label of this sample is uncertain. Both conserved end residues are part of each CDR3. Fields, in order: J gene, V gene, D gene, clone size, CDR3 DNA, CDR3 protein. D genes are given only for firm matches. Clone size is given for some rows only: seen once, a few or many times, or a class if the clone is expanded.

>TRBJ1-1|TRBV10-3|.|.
TGTGCCATCAGCCCGAGGGAGGGAGGAGCTGAAGCTTTCTTT
CAISPREGGAEAFF
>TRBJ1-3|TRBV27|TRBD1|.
TGTGCCAGCAGACGCGGGGGACAGGGGGGAAACACCATATATTTT
CASRRGGQGGNTIYF
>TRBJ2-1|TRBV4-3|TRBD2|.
TGCGCCAGCAGCCAAGATGCAGCGGGGGGGTTTGAGCAGTTCTTC
CASSQDAAGGFEQFF
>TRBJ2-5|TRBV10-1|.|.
TGCGCCAGCAGTGAGTCTGGGCAGGGGCAAGAGACCCAGTACTTC
CASSESGQGQETQYF
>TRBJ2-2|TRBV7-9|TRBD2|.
TGTGCCAGCAGCCCCGGGACTAGCGACACCGGGGAGCTGTTTTTT
CASSPGTSDTGELFF
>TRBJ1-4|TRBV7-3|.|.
TGTGCCAGCAGCTCGCCCTATTTTAGTAATGAAAAACTGTTTTTT
CASSSPYFSNEKLFF
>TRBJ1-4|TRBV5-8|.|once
TGTGCCAGCAGCTTTTCGGGAAGAAATGAAAAACTGTTTTTT
CASSFSGRNEKLFF
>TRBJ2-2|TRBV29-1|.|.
TGCAGCGTTTACTCAGGGAACACCGGGGAGCTGTTTTTT
CSVYSGNTGELFF
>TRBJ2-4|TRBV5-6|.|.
TGTGCCAGCAGCCCAACAGGGTTAGCCAAAAACATTCAGTACTTC
CASSPTGLAKNIQYF
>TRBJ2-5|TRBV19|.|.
TGTGCCAGTAGCGTTAACAGGGTCAGACGAGAGACCCAGTACTTC
CASSVNRVRRETQYF
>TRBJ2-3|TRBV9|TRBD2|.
TGTGCCAGCAGCGTAGATCGAGTAAGCGGGGGGGCTACAGATACGCAGTATTTT
CASSVDRVSGGATDTQYF
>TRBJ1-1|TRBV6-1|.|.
TGTGCCAGCAGTGAAATCTTCGGGAAGACTGAAGCTTTCTTT
CASSEIFGKTEAFF
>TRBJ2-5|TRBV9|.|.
TGTGCCAGCAGCGTAGCTTCAGGAAGGGGAGAGACCCAGTACTTC
CASSVASGRGETQYF
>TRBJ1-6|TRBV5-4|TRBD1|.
TGTGCCAGCAGCCCGGACAGGATGAATTCACCCCTCCACTTT
CASSPDRMNSPLHF
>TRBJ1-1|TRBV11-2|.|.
TGTGCCAGCAGCTCCCTCCGAGGACGGGGCACTGAAGCTTTCTTT
CASSSLRGRGTEAFF